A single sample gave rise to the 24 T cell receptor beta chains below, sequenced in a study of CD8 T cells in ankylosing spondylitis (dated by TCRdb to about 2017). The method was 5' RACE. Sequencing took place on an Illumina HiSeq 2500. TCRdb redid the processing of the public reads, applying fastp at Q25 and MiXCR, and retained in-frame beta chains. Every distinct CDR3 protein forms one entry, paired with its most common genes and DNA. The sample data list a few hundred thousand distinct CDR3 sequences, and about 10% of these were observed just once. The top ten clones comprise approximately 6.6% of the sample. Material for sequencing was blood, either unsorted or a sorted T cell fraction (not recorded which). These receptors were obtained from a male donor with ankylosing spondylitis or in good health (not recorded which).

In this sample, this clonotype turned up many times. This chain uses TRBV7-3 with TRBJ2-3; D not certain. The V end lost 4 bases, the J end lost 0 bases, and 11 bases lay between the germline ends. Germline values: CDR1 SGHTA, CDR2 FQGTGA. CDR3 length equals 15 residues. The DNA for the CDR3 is TGTGCCAGCAGCTATACGGGTTCTAGCACAGATACGCAGTATTTT. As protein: CASSYTGSSTDTQYF.

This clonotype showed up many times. The CDR3 sequence is CASSLGLAGADTQYF. The CDR3 DNA reads as TGCGCCAGCAGCCTAGGACTAGCGGGAGCAGATACGCAGTATTTT. V and J are TRBV5-1 and TRBJ2-3; 13 nucleotides match TRBD2. This CDR3 is built from 15 residues. With 4 bases clipped from V and 4 bases from J, the junction kept 3 bases outside the gene matches. Germline CDR1 reads SGHRS; CDR2 reads YFSETQ.

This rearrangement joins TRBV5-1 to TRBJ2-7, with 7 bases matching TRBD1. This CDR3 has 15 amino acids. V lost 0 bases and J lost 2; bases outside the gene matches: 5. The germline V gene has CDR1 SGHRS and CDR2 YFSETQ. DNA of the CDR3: TGCGCCAGCAGCTTGGGGGGGACAGAGACCTACGAGCAGTACTTC. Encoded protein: CASSLGGTETYEQYF.

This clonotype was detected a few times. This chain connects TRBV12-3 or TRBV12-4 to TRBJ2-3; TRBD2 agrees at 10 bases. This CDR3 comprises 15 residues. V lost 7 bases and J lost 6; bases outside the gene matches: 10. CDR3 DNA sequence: TGTGCCAGCAACAAGCTAGCGGGGGTATCGGATACGCAGTATTTT. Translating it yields CASNKLAGVSDTQYF.

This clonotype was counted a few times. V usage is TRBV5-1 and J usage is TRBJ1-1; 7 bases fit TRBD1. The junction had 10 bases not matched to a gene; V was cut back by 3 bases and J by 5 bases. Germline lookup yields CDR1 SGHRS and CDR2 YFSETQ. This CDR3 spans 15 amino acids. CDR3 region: CASSSRQGGPTEAFF. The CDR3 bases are TGCGCCAGCAGCTCGAGACAGGGCGGTCCGACTGAAGCTTTCTTT.

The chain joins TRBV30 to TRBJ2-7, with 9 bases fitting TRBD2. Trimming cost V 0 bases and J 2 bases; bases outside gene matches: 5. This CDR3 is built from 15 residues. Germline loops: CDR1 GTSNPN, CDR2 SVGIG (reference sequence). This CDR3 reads CAWSVKLAGPYEQYF. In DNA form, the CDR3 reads TGTGCCTGGAGTGTAAAACTAGCGGGCCCCTACGAGCAGTACTTC.

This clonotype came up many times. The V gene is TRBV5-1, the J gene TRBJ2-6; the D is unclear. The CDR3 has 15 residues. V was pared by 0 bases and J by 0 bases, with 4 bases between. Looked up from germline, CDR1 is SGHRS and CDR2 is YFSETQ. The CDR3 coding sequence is TGCGCCAGCAGCTTGGACGTCTCTGGGGCCAACGTCCTGACTTTC. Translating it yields CASSLDVSGANVLTF.

The CDR3 nucleotides are TGTGCCAGCAGTGATTCCCATAGCCGGGACAGTAAAACAGATACGCAGTATTTT. Translating it yields CASSDSHSRDSKTDTQYF. The chain couples TRBV25-1 to TRBJ2-3, with 7 nucleotides matching TRBD1. The CDR3 loop spans 18 amino acids. V lost 3 bases to trimming and J lost 3 bases; unmatched junction nucleotides: 15. CDR1 is MGHDK, CDR2 SYGVNS, per germline. The full variable domain, its missing parts supplied by reference TRBV25-1 and TRBJ2-3, is EADIYQTPRYLVIGTGKKITLECSQTMGHDKMYWYQQDPGMELHLIHYSYGVNSTEKGDLSSESTVSRIRTEHFPLTLESARPSHTSQYLCASSDSHSRDSKTDTQYFGPGTRLTVL.

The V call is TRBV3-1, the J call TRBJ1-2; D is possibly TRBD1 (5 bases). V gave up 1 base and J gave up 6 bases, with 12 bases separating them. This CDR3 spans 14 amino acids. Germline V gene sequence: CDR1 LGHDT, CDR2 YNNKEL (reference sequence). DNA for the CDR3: TGTGCCAGCAGCCAAGGAACAGGTCTGCATGGCTACACCTTC. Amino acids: CASSQGTGLHGYTF.

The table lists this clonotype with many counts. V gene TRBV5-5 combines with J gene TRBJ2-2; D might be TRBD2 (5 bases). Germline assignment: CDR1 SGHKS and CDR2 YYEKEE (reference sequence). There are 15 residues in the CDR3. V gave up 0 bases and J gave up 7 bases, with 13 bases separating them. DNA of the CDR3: TGTGCCAGCAGCTTGGCACCAGGCCGGGACGGGGAGCTGTTTTTT. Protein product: CASSLAPGRDGELFF. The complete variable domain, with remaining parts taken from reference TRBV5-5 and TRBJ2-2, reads DAGVTQSPTHLIKTRGQQVTLRCSPISGHKSVSWYQQVLGQGPQFIFQYYEKEERGRGNFPDRFSARQFPNYSSELNVNALLLGDSALYLCASSLAPGRDGELFFGEGSRLTVL.

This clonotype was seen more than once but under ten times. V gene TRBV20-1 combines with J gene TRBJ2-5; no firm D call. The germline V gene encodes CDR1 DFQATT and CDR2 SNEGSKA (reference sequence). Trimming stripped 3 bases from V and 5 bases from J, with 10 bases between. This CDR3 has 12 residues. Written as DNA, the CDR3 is TGCAGTGCTAGCACAGCCCCCGAGACCCAGTACTTC. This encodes CSASTAPETQYF.

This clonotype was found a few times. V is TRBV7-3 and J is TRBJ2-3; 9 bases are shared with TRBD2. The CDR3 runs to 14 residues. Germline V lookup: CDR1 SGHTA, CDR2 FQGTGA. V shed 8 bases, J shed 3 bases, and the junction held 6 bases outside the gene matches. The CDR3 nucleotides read TGTGCCAGCGGAGAAGCGGGAGGAACAGATACGCAGTATTTT. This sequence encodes CASGEAGGTDTQYF. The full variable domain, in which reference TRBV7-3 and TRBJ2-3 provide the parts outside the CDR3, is GAGVSQTPSNKVTEKGKYVELRCDPISGHTALYWYRQSLGQGPEFLIYFQGTGAADDSGLPNDRFFAVRPEGSVSTLKIQRTERGDSAVYLCASGEAGGTDTQYFGPGTRLTVL.

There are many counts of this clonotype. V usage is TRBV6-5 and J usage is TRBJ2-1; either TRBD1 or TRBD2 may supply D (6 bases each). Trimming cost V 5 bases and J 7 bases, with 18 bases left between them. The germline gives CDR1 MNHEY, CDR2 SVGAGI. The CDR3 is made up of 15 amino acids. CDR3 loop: CASSNELRGENEQFF. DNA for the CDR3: TGTGCCAGCAGTAACGAGTTGAGGGGGGAGAATGAGCAGTTCTTC.

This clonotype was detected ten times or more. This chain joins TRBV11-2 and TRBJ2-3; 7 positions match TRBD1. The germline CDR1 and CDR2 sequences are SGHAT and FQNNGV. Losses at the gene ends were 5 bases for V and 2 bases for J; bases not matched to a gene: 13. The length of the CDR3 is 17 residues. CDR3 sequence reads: CASSGWGRDSVTDTQYF. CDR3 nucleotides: TGTGCCAGCAGCGGGTGGGGTAGGGACAGTGTCACAGATACGCAGTATTTT.

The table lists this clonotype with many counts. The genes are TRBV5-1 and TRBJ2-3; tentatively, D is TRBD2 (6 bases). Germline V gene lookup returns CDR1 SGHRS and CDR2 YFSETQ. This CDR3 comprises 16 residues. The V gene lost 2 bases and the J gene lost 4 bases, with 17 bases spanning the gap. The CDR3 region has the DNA TGCGCCAGCAGCTTTGGACACGCGGGGATCTCAGATACGCAGTATTTT. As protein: CASSFGHAGISDTQYF.

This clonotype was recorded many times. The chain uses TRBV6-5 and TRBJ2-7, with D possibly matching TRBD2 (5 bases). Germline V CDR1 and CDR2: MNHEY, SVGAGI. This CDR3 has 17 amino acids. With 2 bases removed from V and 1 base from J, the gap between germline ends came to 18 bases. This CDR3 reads CASSYRQVGGLSYEQYF. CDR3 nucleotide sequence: TGTGCCAGCAGTTACAGGCAAGTCGGCGGGCTTTCCTACGAGCAGTACTTC.

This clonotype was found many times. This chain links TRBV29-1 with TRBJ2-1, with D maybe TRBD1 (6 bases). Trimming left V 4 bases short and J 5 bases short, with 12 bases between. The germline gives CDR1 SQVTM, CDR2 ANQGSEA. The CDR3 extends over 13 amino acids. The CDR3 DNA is TGCAGCGTTGGGACAGCGATAAACAATGAGCAGTTCTTC. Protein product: CSVGTAINNEQFF.

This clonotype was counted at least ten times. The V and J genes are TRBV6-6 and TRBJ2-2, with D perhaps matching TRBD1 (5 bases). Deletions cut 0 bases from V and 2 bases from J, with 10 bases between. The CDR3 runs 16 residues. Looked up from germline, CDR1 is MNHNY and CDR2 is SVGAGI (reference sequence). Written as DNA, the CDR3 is TGTGCCAGCAGTTACTCGGGGCAGGCCAACACCGGGGAGCTGTTTTTT. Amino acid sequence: CASSYSGQANTGELFF.

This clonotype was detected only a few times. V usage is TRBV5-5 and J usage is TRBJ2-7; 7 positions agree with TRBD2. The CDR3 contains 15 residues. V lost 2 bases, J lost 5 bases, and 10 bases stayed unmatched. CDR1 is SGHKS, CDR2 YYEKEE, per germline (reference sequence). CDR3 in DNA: TGTGCCAGCAGCTTAGCAGGGAGGGGTGTCCACGAGCAGTACTTC. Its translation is CASSLAGRGVHEQYF.

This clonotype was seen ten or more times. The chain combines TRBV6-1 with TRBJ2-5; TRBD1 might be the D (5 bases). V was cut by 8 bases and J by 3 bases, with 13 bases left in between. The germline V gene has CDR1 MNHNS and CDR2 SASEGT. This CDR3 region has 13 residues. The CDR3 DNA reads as TGTGCCAGCGGGTTCAGGGCCAAAGAGACCCAGTACTTC. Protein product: CASGFRAKETQYF.

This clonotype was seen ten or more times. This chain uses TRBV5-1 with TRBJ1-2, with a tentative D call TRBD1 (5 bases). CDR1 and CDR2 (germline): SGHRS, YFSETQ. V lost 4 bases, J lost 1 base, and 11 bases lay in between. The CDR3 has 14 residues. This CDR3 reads CASSAPTDNYGYTF. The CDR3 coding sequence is TGCGCCAGCAGCGCACCGACAGATAACTATGGCTACACCTTC.

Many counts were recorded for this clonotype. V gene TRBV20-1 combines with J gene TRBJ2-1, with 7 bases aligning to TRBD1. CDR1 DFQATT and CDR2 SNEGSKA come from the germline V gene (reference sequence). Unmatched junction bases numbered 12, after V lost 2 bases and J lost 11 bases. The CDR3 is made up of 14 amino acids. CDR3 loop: CSARRGPLDSKQFF. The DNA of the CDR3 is TGCAGTGCTAGAAGGGGGCCCTTGGACTCGAAGCAGTTCTTC.

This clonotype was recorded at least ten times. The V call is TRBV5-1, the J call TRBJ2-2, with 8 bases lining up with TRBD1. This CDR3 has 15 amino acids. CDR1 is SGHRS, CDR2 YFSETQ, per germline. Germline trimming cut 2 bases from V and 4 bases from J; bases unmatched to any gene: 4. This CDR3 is CASSFGTGGTGELFF. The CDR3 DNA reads TGCGCCAGCAGCTTCGGGACAGGCGGCACCGGGGAGCTGTTTTTT.

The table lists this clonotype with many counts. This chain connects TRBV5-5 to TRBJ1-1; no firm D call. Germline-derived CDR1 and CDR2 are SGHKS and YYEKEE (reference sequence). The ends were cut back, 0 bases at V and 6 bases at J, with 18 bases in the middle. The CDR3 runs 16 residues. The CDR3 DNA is TGTGCCAGCAGCTTGGGTGTCCTGGTTTTCGGCGCTGAAGCTTTCTTT. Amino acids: CASSLGVLVFGAEAFF.